A single T cell receptor beta chain is shown here with its context. Trimming took 3 bases from V and 7 from J, leaving 16 bases between them. This CDR3 region has 14 residues. Germline values: CDR1 KGHSH, CDR2 LQKENI. RNA transcripts yielded amplified TCR beta CDR3 regions. In the first-round RT-PCR of the TCR CDR3, the HTBI primer set was used. Each CDR3 protein is one row after TCRdb ran MiXCR on the multiplex PCR reads. This sample has fewer than 400,000 distinct CDR3 sequences, with over 11% found just once. The source of the sample is a study of T cells in Graves' hyperthyroidism and ophthalmopathy. About 10 ml of fresh peripheral blood supplied the PBMCs.

The chain links TRBV18 to TRBJ2-7; a possible D gene is TRBD2 (5 bases). The sequenced sample consisted of blood. The TCR comes from a man in his forties or fifties with Graves' ophthalmopathy. The CDR3 spells CASSPGVTEREQYF. DNA for the CDR3: TGTGCCAGCTCACCGGGAGTCACTGAAAGGGAGCAGTACTTC.